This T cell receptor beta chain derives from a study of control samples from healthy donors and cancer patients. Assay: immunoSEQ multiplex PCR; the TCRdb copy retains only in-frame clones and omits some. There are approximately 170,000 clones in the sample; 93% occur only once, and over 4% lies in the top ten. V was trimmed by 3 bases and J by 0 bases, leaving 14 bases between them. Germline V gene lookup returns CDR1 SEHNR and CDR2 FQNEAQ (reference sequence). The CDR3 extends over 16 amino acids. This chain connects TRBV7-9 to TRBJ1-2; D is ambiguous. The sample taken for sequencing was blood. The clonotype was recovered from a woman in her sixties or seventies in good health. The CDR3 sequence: CASSLARTIANYGYTF. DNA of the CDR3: TGTGCCAGCAGCTTGGCCAGAACTATAGCTAACTATGGCTACACCTTC.